A single sample gave rise to the 17 T cell receptor beta chains below, sequenced in a study of blood T cells in healthy people across ages. Primers used in a second PCR of roughly 7 to 11 cycles were a sample-barcoded 5' primer and a J-beta primer mix. TCRdb re-analysed the 5' RACE reads in MiXCR, keeping a single row per CDR3 protein. Of 710,000 or so distinct CDR3 sequences listed, approximately 22% are singletons. The sequenced sample was blood. These receptors all stem from an older man in good health.

The chain employs TRBV20-1 and TRBJ2-3; 7 bases line up with TRBD1. Trimming removed 6 bases from V and 0 bases from J; junction bases left unmatched: 6. The CDR3 consists of 14 residues. Per germline, CDR1 DFQATT and CDR2 SNEGSKA (reference sequence). CDR3 amino acids: CSAPDRRSTDTQYF. The CDR3, as DNA: TGCAGTGCACCGGACAGGAGAAGCACAGATACGCAGTATTTT.

This clonotype was seen more than once but under ten times. The chain has TRBV30 and TRBJ1-5, with a possible D match to TRBD1 (5 bases). Germline V gene sequence: CDR1 GTSNPN, CDR2 SVGIG (reference sequence). The CDR3 runs to 16 residues. V gave up 2 bases and J gave up 4 bases, with 18 bases separating them. CDR3: CAWSNNVQGMNQPQHF. The CDR3 nucleotides are TGTGCCTGGAGTAACAACGTTCAGGGAATGAATCAGCCCCAGCATTTT.

The sample holds a few counts of this clonotype. This sequence joins TRBV5-6 and TRBJ1-3; the D gene is possibly TRBD1 (6 bases). CDR1 SGHDT and CDR2 YYEEEE come from the germline V gene. The ends were cut back, 3 bases at V and 4 bases at J, with 17 bases in the middle. This CDR3 contains 16 residues. This CDR3 is CASSSPPGALGNTIYF. The CDR3 region has the DNA TGTGCCAGCAGCTCTCCCCCGGGGGCGTTAGGAAACACCATATATTTT.

This clonotype was seen only a few times. The V call is TRBV9, the J call TRBJ1-1; 7 bases are shared with TRBD1. Unmatched junction bases numbered 2, after V lost 3 bases and J lost 0 bases. CDR1 and CDR2 (germline): SGDLS, YYNGEE. This CDR3 spans 14 amino acids. The CDR3 DNA follows: TGTGCCAGCAGCGCACAGGGGATGAACACTGAAGCTTTCTTT. Protein: CASSAQGMNTEAFF.

This chain connects TRBV5-1 to TRBJ2-7; 8 positions agree with TRBD1. J gave up 2 bases and V 2 bases, and 9 bases lay outside the gene matches. The CDR3 loop spans 16 amino acids. Germline CDR1 is SGHRS and CDR2 is YFSETQ. The CDR3 DNA sequence: TGCGCCAGCAGCTTTGAACCCGGGACAGGAACCTACGAGCAGTACTTC. Protein product: CASSFEPGTGTYEQYF.

This clonotype was found a few times. The rearrangement links TRBV5-1 to TRBJ2-7, with 12 bases matching TRBD2. Germline loops: CDR1 SGHRS, CDR2 YFSETQ. V was clipped by 0 bases and J by 0 bases; unmatched bases: 10. CDR3 length: 19 amino acids. The CDR3 DNA reads TGCGCCAGCAGCTTGGGGCTAGCGGGGGGGCTTACCTCCTCCTACGAGCAGTACTTC. Translating it yields CASSLGLAGGLTSSYEQYF.

This clonotype was picked up a small number of times. The chain has TRBV12-3 or TRBV12-4 and TRBJ2-5; D uncertain. This CDR3 spans 13 amino acids. Trimming removed 2 bases at V and 2 bases at J, with 6 bases between. The CDR3: CASSLIRQETQYF. The CDR3 DNA follows: TGTGCCAGCAGTTTAATCAGACAAGAGACCCAGTACTTC.

This clonotype was picked up many times. V usage is TRBV7-9 and J usage is TRBJ2-4; D not certain. The V end lost 2 bases, the J end lost 2 bases, and 7 bases lay between the germline ends. The V gene's germline CDR1 is SEHNR and CDR2 FQNEAQ (reference sequence). CDR3 length equals 14 residues. CDR3 protein: CASSLTQTKNIQYF. The CDR3 bases are TGTGCCAGCAGCTTAACTCAGACCAAAAACATTCAGTACTTC.

This chain joins TRBV9 and TRBJ2-5; 10 nucleotides line up with TRBD2. The J call may be incorrect, as the DNA end agrees better with TRBJ2-1. From germline, CDR1 is SGDLS and CDR2 YYNGEE. The CDR3 is 15 residues long. DNA for the CDR3: TGTGCCAGCAGCGTAGTGTCTAGCGGGAGCTCTGAGCAGTTCTTC. This gives the protein CASSVVSSGSSEQFF.

This rearrangement joins TRBV6-5 to TRBJ1-3, with 9 nucleotides matching TRBD1. Per the germline V gene, CDR1 is MNHEY and CDR2 is SVGAGI. V gave up 6 bases and J gave up 6 bases; unmatched junction bases: 9. The CDR3 totals 15 residues. The CDR3 loop reads CASSQPGTGKNTIYF. The CDR3 nucleotides read TGTGCCAGCAGCCAGCCCGGGACAGGGAAAAACACCATATATTTT.

The chain combines TRBV6-6 with TRBJ1-2; D perhaps matches TRBD1 (6 bases). Germline-derived CDR1 and CDR2 are MNHNY and SVGAGI (reference sequence). V lost 8 bases and J lost 8, with 15 bases in between. This CDR3 spans 12 amino acids. The CDR3 bases are TGTGCCAGCTTGGGGGGCATTGGAGGCTACACCTTC. Translating gives CASLGGIGGYTF.

This rearrangement joins TRBV7-2 to TRBJ2-2; D not certain. Germline-derived CDR1 and CDR2 are SGHTA and FQGNSA. This CDR3 has 14 residues. Trimming took off 2 bases at V and 5 bases at J, with 9 bases between the two ends. CDR3 protein: CASSLFGGTGELFF. As DNA, the CDR3 is TGTGCCAGCAGCTTATTCGGTGGAACCGGGGAGCTGTTTTTT.

This clonotype has ten or more counts. The chain joins TRBV9 to TRBJ2-1; 9 bases agree with TRBD2. The CDR3 totals 15 residues. Germline loops: CDR1 SGDLS, CDR2 YYNGEE. V gave up 1 base and J gave up 5 bases; unmatched junction bases: 4. DNA for the CDR3: TGTGCCAGCAGCGTAACCGGGACTAGCAACAATGAGCAGTTCTTC. This codes for CASSVTGTSNNEQFF.

The rearrangement joins TRBV14 to TRBJ2-4; D gene unclear. V was shortened by 2 bases and J by 0 bases, with 14 bases between the two germline ends. Germline V gene sequence: CDR1 SGHDN, CDR2 FVKESK. This CDR3 has 17 residues. The CDR3 coding sequence is TGTGCCAGCAGCCAATCTACTTTTGCAGTAGCCAAAAACATTCAGTACTTC. Translating gives CASSQSTFAVAKNIQYF.

V gene TRBV30 combines with J gene TRBJ1-5; TRBD1 aligns across 7 bases. The CDR3 spans 12 residues. V shed 5 bases and J 7 bases; nucleotides not matched to a gene: 5. Germline lookup yields CDR1 GTSNPN and CDR2 SVGIG (reference sequence). The CDR3 here is CAWGTGVQPQHF. As DNA, the CDR3 is TGTGCCTGGGGAACAGGGGTACAGCCCCAGCATTTT.

About this clonotype itself: The junction shows a germline mismatch at one end, possibly a read error. For the CDR3, the DNA is TGTGCCGGCAGTGACATTGGGACATTGAACACTGAAGCTTTCTTT. Translated: CAGSDIGTLNTEAFF. This rearrangement joins TRBV12-3 or TRBV12-4 to TRBJ1-1; TRBD1 might be the D (6 bases). The length of the CDR3 is 15 residues.

The table lists this clonotype with many counts. The chain recombines TRBV14 with TRBJ1-2; tentative D call: TRBD1 (5 bases). CDR1 SGHDN and CDR2 FVKESK come from the germline V gene. The CDR3 extends over 15 amino acids. The V end lost 2 bases, the J end lost 8 bases, and 18 bases lay between the germline ends. DNA of the CDR3: TGTGCCAGCAGCCAAAATACCAACCGGGGGAGCGGCTACACCTTC. Its protein product is CASSQNTNRGSGYTF.